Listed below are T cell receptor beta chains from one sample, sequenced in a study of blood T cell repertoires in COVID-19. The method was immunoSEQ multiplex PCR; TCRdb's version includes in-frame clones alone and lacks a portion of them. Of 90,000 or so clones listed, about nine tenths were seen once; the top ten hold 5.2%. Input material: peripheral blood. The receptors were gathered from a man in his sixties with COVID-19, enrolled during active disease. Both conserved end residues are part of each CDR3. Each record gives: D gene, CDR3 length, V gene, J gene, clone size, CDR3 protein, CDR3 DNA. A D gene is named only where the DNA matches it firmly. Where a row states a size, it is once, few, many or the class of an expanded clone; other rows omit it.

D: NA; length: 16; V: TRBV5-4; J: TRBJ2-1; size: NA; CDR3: CASSLALSPSYNEQFF; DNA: TGTGCCAGCAGCTTGGCTTTGTCTCCCTCCTACAATGAGCAGTTCTTC
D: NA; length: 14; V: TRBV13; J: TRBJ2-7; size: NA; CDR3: CASSLGQGGGEQYF; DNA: TGTGCCAGCAGCTTAGGACAGGGAGGGGGCGAGCAGTACTTC
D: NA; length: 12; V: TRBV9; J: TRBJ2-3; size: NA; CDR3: CASSAYTDTQYF; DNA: TGTGCCAGCAGCGCCTATACAGATACGCAGTATTTT
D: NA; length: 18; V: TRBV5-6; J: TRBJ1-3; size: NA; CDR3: CASSLDGLGQSSGNTIYF; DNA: TGTGCCAGCAGCTTGGATGGATTAGGACAGAGCTCTGGAAACACCATATATTTT
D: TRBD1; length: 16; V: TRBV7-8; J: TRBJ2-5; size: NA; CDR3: CASSSGTGRTQETQYF; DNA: TGTGCCAGCAGCTCCGGGACAGGGCGTACCCAAGAGACCCAGTACTTC
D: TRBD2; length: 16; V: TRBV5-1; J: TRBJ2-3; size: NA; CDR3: CASSLGLAGSTDTQYF; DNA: TGCGCCAGCAGCTTGGGCCTAGCGGGTAGCACAGATACGCAGTATTTT
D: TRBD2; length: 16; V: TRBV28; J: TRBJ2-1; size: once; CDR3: CASSSPGSGTGNEQFF; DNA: TGTGCCAGCAGCTCCCCTGGTAGCGGGACGGGGAATGAGCAGTTCTTC
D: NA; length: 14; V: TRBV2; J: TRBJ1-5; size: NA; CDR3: CASSEIRGDQPQHF; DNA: TGTGCCAGCAGTGAAATTAGGGGTGATCAGCCCCAGCATTTT
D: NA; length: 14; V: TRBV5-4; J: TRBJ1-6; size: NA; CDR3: CASSSGGLDSPLHF; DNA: TGTGCCAGCAGCTCCGGGGGTTTGGATTCACCCCTCCACTTT
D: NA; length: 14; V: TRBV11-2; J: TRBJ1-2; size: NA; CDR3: CASSSRLELYSYTF; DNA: TGTGCCAGCAGCTCCCGCCTAGAGCTCTATTCCTACACCTTC
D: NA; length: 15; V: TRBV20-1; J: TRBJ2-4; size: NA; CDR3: CSASEGQLSKNIQYF; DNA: TGCAGTGCTAGTGAAGGACAGCTATCCAAAAACATTCAGTACTTC
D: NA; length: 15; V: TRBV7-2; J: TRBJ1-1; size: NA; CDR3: CASSPQSGKDTEAFF; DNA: TGTGCCAGCAGCCCGCAATCAGGGAAGGACACTGAAGCTTTCTTT
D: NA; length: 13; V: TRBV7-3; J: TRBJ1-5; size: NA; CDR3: CASSLTADQPQHF; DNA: TGTGCCAGCAGCTTAACGGCGGATCAGCCCCAGCATTTT
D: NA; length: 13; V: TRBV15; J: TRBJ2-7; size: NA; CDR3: CATTPGGSYEQYF; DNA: TGTGCCACTACCCCTGGGGGGTCCTACGAGCAGTACTTC
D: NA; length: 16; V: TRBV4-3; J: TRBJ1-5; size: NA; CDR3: CASSQDLRADYQPQHF; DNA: TGCGCCAGCAGCCAAGATTTGAGGGCGGACTATCAGCCCCAGCATTTT
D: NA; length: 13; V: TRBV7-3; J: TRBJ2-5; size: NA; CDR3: CASSFQDQETQYF; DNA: TGTGCCAGCAGCTTCCAGGATCAAGAGACCCAGTACTTC
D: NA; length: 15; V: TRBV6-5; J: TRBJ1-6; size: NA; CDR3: CASSLVRFYNSPLHF; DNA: TGTGCCAGCAGTTTGGTCAGGTTCTATAATTCACCCCTCCACTTT
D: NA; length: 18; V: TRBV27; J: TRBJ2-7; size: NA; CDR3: CASSTLSVTGEVKYEQYF; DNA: TGTGCCAGCAGTACCCTCTCGGTCACAGGGGAGGTTAAGTACGAGCAGTACTTC
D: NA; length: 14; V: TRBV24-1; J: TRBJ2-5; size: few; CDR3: CATSPTGIWETQYF; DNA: TGTGCCACCAGCCCTACAGGGATATGGGAGACCCAGTACTTC
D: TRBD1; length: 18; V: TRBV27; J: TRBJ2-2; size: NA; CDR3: CASSSTIPGQTNTGELFF; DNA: TGTGCCAGCAGTTCGACCATCCCGGGACAGACTAACACCGGGGAGCTGTTTTTT
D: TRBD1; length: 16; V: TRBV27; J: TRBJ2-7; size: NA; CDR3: CASSPSTGGGSYEQYF; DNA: TGTGCCAGCAGTCCGTCGACAGGGGGTGGGTCCTACGAGCAGTACTTC
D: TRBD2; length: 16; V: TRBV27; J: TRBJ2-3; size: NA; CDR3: CASSRLGLAGSDTQYF; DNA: TGTGCCAGCAGTCGATTGGGACTAGCGGGATCCGATACGCAGTATTTT
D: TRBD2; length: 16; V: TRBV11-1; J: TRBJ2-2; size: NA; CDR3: CASSPRGAGGAGELFF; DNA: TGTGCCAGCAGCCCCCGGGGAGCGGGAGGGGCCGGGGAGCTGTTTTTT
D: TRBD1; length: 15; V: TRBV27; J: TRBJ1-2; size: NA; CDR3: CASSLNRDRSYGYTF; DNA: TGTGCCAGCAGTTTAAACCGGGACAGGAGCTATGGCTACACCTTC
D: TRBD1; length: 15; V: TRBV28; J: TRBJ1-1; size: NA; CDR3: CASSLPRDRATEAFF; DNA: TGTGCCAGCAGTTTACCCCGGGACAGGGCGACTGAAGCTTTCTTT
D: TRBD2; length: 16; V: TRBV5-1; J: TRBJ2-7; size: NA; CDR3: CASSFGTSGVSYEQYF; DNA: TGCGCCAGCAGCTTTGGGACTAGCGGGGTCTCCTACGAGCAGTACTTC
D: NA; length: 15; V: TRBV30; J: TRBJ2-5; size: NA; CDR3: CAWSPGGSGKETQYF; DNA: TGTGCCTGGAGCCCCGGGGGTAGCGGTAAAGAGACCCAGTACTTC
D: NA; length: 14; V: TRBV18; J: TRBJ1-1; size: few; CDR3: CASSPLPGVTEAFF; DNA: TGTGCCAGCTCACCACTTCCAGGGGTGACTGAAGCTTTCTTT
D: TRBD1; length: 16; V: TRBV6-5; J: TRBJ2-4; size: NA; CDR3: CASSSSSGGTKNIQYF; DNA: TGTGCCAGCAGTTCATCATCAGGGGGAACCAAAAACATTCAGTACTTC
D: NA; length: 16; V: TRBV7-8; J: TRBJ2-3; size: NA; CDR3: CASSLAGAGPFVTQYF; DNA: TGTGCCAGCAGCTTAGCGGGGGCAGGGCCTTTCGTTACGCAGTATTTT
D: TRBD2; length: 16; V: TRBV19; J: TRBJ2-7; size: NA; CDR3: CASSLLWTSGSYEQYF; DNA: TGTGCCAGTAGTTTACTGTGGACTAGCGGATCCTACGAGCAGTACTTC
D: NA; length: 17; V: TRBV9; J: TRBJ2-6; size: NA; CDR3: CASSGQGPYPGANVLTF; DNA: TGTGCCAGCAGCGGCCAGGGCCCCTACCCTGGGGCCAACGTCCTGACTTTC
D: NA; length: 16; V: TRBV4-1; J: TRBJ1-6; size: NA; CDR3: CASRLGLWSYNSPLHF; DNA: TGCGCCAGCAGACTAGGGCTTTGGTCCTATAATTCACCCCTCCACTTT
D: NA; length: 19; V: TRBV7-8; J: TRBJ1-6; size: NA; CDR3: CASSLTSWTDSSYNSPLHF; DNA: TGTGCCAGCAGCTTAACGTCCTGGACCGACAGCTCCTATAATTCACCCCTCCACTTT
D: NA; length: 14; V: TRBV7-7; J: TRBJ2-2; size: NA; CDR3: CASSLATGTGELFF; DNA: TGTGCTAGCAGCTTAGCAACAGGGACCGGGGAGCTGTTTTTT
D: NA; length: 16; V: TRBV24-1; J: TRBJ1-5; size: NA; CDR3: CATSDGNRALNQPQHF; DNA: TGTGCCACCAGTGACGGGAACAGGGCCCTCAATCAGCCCCAGCATTTT
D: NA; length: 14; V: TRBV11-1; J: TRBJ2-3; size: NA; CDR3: CASSLDGGTDTQYF; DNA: TGTGCCAGCAGCTTAGATGGAGGCACAGATACGCAGTATTTT
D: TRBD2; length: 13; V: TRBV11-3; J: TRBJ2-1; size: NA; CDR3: CASSTLAGGEQFF; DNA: TGTGCCAGCAGCACCCTAGCGGGAGGCGAGCAGTTCTTC
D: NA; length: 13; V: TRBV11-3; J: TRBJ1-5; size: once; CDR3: CASSPGYRQPQHF; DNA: TGTGCCAGCAGCCCAGGGTATCGTCAGCCCCAGCATTTT
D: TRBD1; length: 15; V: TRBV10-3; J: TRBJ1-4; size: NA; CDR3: CAISSDRATNEKLFF; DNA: TGTGCCATCAGCTCGGACAGGGCAACTAATGAAAAACTGTTTTTT
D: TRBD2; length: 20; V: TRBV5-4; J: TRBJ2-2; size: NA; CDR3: CASSSRTSGSNNWGTGELFF; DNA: TGTGCCAGCAGCTCGCGGACTAGCGGGAGTAATAATTGGGGCACCGGGGAGCTGTTTTTT
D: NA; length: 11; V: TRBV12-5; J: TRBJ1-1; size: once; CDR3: CAADEATEAFF; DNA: TGTGCCGCTGATGAGGCCACTGAAGCTTTCTTT
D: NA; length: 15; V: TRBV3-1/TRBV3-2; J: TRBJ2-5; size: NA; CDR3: CASSQRFSSEETQYF; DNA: TGTGCCAGCAGCCAACGGTTTAGTAGCGAAGAGACCCAGTACTTC
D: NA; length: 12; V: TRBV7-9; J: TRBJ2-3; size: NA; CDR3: CASSPSTDTQYF; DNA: TGTGCCAGCAGCCCAAGCACAGATACGCAGTATTTT
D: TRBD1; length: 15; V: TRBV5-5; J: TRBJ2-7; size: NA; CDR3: CASSWGTGGVNEQYF; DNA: TGTGCCAGCAGCTGGGGGACAGGGGGCGTTAACGAGCAGTACTTC
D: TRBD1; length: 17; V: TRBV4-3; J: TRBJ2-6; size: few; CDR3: CASSQQGRGSGANVLTF; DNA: TGCGCCAGCAGCCAACAGGGCAGGGGGTCTGGGGCCAACGTCCTGACTTTC
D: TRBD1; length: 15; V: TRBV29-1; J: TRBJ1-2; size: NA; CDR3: CSVESRDRGDYGYTF; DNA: TGCAGCGTCGAAAGCAGGGACAGGGGGGACTATGGCTACACCTTC
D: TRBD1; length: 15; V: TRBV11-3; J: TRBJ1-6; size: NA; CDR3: CASSLDLGQNSPLHF; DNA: TGTGCCAGCAGCTTAGACCTGGGACAGAATTCACCCCTCCACTTT